The subject of this entry is one TCR beta chain. The germline CDR1 and CDR2 sequences are SGHNT and YYREEE (reference sequence). The V gene lost 2 bases and the J gene lost 0 bases, with 11 bases spanning the gap. CDR3 length equals 16 residues. This table comes from immunoSEQ multiplex PCR, and its TCRdb copy is limited to in-frame clones, with some not included. The sample has tens of thousands of clones; roughly 88% are singletons. The sample belongs to a study of OX40 agonist ivuxolimab in advanced cancers. Whole-study context: The patients' treatment was ivuxolimab, an agonistic anti-OX40 (CD134) antibody.

The rearrangement joins TRBV5-4 to TRBJ2-2, with D possibly matching TRBD1 (6 bases). The sequence was obtained from an adult with an advanced solid tumor such as melanoma, head and neck, liver or kidney cancer. Sequencing used CD4+ or CD8+ T cells sorted from blood, obtained in a trial of the OX40 agonist ivuxolimab. In DNA, the CDR3 is TGTGCCAGCAGCTTCCCGGACAGAACGAACACCGGGGAGCTGTTTTTT. This gives the protein CASSFPDRTNTGELFF.